The 16 T cell receptor beta chains below come from one sample, sequenced in a study of CD8 T cells in Susac syndrome. cDNA came from approximately 0.5 to 1 ug RNA primed by random hexamers. One entry per CDR3 protein results from TCRdb running MiXCR on the immunoSEQ multiplex PCR reads. This table has about 240,000 distinct CDR3 sequences, 95% to 97% appearing once. What was sequenced was CD4+ T cells from PBMCs. These receptors were collected from a human donor with Susac syndrome.

CDR3 nucleotides: TGTGCCAGCAGTCCAGGGTTTACGAACACCGGGGAGCTGTTTTTT. Translating gives CASSPGFTNTGELFF. V is TRBV12-3 or TRBV12-4 and J is TRBJ2-2; D perhaps matches TRBD1 (5 bases). Trimming took off 5 bases at V and 0 bases at J, with 10 bases between the two ends. CDR3 size: 15 residues.

Only one count was recorded for this clonotype. The gene calls are TRBV4-1 and TRBJ1-4, with D maybe TRBD1 (6 bases). V lost 4 bases and J 2 bases, leaving 8 bases between the germline ends. This CDR3 comprises 14 residues. Germline CDR1 MGHRA, CDR2 YSYEKL. The CDR3 nucleotides read TGCGCCAGCAGCCGACAGGTGACTAATGAAAAACTGTTTTTT. Amino acid sequence: CASSRQVTNEKLFF.

This rearrangement joins TRBV12-3 or TRBV12-4 to TRBJ2-3, with D perhaps assigned TRBD1 or TRBD2 (6 bases each). The V gene lost 4 bases and the J gene lost 5 bases, with 13 bases spanning the gap. The CDR3 is made up of 14 amino acids. CDR3 sequence reads: CASSWTDGGDTQYF. The DNA for the CDR3 is TGTGCCAGCAGTTGGACAGACGGGGGAGATACGCAGTATTTT.

V usage is TRBV12-3 or TRBV12-4 and J usage is TRBJ1-5; the D is unclear. The V end was cut by 5 bases, the J end by 7 bases, with 18 bases between. The CDR3 runs to 15 residues. The CDR3 nucleotides are TGTGCCAGCAGTCCGGAGGTTGGGATGGGCCAGCCCCAGCATTTT. Protein sequence: CASSPEVGMGQPQHF.

The genes are TRBV27 and TRBJ2-6; the match to TRBD1 covers 11 bases. The CDR3 spans 19 residues. Germline assignment: CDR1 MNHEY and CDR2 SMNVEV (reference sequence). Trimming at V came to 3 bases and at J to 3 bases, leaving 10 bases not matched to a gene. The CDR3: CASSFGTGGLRGGANVLTF. DNA for the CDR3: TGTGCCAGCAGTTTCGGGACAGGGGGACTCCGGGGTGGGGCCAACGTCCTGACTTTC.

The CDR3 here is CSARRDRVAGELFF. CDR3 nucleotides: TGCAGTGCTAGGAGGGACAGGGTCGCCGGGGAGCTGTTTTTT. The rearrangement uses TRBV20-1 and TRBJ2-2, with 9 positions matching TRBD1. The V gene end was trimmed by 3 bases and the J gene end by 6 bases; junction bases not matched to a gene: 5. Germline assignment: CDR1 DFQATT and CDR2 SNEGSKA (reference sequence). The CDR3 covers 14 residues.

The CDR3 loop is CSVVTGTAEEQYF. DNA for the CDR3: TGCAGCGTCGTTACCGGGACAGCCGAGGAGCAGTACTTC. The chain recombines TRBV29-1 with TRBJ2-7; 7 nucleotides line up with TRBD1. The CDR3 totals 13 residues. Germline V lookup: CDR1 SQVTM, CDR2 ANQGSEA. V lost 6 bases to trimming and J lost 7 bases; unmatched junction nucleotides: 12.

As DNA, the CDR3 is TGCAGGGCCCTCCCCAGGGGGCGGGAAAAACTGTTTTTT. It encodes CRALPRGREKLFF. This chain joins TRBV20-1 and TRBJ1-4; TRBD1 matches 8 bases. The length of the CDR3 is 13 residues. Germline V gene data show CDR1 as DFQATT and CDR2 as SNEGSKA (reference sequence).

V gene TRBV12-3 or TRBV12-4 combines with J gene TRBJ2-5; D tentatively reads TRBD1 or TRBD2 (5 bases each). The V end lost 1 base, the J end lost 5 bases, and 11 bases lay between the germline ends. This CDR3 has 14 amino acids. Here the CDR3 DNA reads TGTGCCAGCAGTTTAGGCCTTTGGGGGGAGACCCAGTACTTC. It encodes CASSLGLWGETQYF.

The gene calls are TRBV25-1 and TRBJ2-7; D possibly corresponds to TRBD2 (5 bases). CDR3 length: 14 residues. Germline CDR1 and CDR2: MGHDK and SYGVNS. With 2 bases removed from V and 5 bases from J, the gap between germline ends came to 13 bases. CDR3 loop: CASSEGAEAHEQYF. CDR3 nucleotide sequence: TGTGCCAGCAGTGAAGGAGCGGAGGCCCACGAGCAGTACTTC.

The V and J genes are TRBV30 and TRBJ2-3; D possibly corresponds to TRBD1 (5 bases). V was cut by 0 bases and J by 6 bases, with 22 bases left in between. Germline CDR1 GTSNPN, CDR2 SVGIG (reference sequence). The CDR3 spans 17 residues. CDR3 amino acids: CAWSVRGFAPQSDTQYF. The CDR3 bases are TGTGCCTGGAGTGTAAGGGGTTTCGCACCCCAGTCGGATACGCAGTATTTT.

The genes are TRBV4-1 and TRBJ1-1; D gene unclear. The CDR3 runs to 13 residues. From germline, CDR1 is MGHRA and CDR2 YSYEKL. V dropped 1 base and J dropped 10 bases, with 13 bases sitting between them. Written as DNA, the CDR3 is TGCGCCAGCAGCCAAGCCCCAGGCATCGGAGCTTTCTTT. This gives the protein CASSQAPGIGAFF.

The chain carries TRBV5-1 and TRBJ2-5; 8 bases align to TRBD2. Germline lookup yields CDR1 SGHRS and CDR2 YFSETQ. This CDR3 is built from 13 residues. V lost 6 bases and J lost 5; bases outside the gene matches: 6. The CDR3 reads CASTVGRGETQYF. In DNA form, the CDR3 reads TGCGCCAGCACCGTCGGGAGGGGCGAGACCCAGTACTTC.

Points on this clonotype: A junction boundary mismatches the germline segment, possibly from a read error. The chain has TRBV7-7 and TRBJ2-2; TRBD1 or TRBD2 may be the D gene (6 bases each). This CDR3 has 14 amino acids. In germline, CDR1 is SSHAT, CDR2 FNYEAQ (reference sequence). This CDR3 reads CASSRGLNTGELFF. In DNA form, the CDR3 reads TGTGCTAGCAGCCGGGGGCTAAACACCGGGGAGCTGTTTTTT.

CDR3 sequence reads: CASSPSTGTEAFF. The DNA of the CDR3 is TGTGCCAGCAGTCCATCAACGGGGACTGAAGCTTTCTTT. The gene calls are TRBV28 and TRBJ1-1; D is unresolved. Germline values: CDR1 MDHEN, CDR2 SYDVKM. Trimming pared 5 bases from V and 5 bases from J, leaving 12 bases between. CDR3 length: 13 residues.

V is TRBV6-5 and J is TRBJ2-3; D possibly matches TRBD1 or TRBD2 (5 bases each). The CDR3 is made up of 14 amino acids. The V end lost 6 bases, the J end lost 4 bases, and 14 bases lay between the germline ends. Germline CDR1 reads MNHEY; CDR2 reads SVGAGI. CDR3 DNA: TGTGCCAGCAGACGGGACGGAGCGTCAGATACGCAGTATTTT. It translates to CASRRDGASDTQYF.